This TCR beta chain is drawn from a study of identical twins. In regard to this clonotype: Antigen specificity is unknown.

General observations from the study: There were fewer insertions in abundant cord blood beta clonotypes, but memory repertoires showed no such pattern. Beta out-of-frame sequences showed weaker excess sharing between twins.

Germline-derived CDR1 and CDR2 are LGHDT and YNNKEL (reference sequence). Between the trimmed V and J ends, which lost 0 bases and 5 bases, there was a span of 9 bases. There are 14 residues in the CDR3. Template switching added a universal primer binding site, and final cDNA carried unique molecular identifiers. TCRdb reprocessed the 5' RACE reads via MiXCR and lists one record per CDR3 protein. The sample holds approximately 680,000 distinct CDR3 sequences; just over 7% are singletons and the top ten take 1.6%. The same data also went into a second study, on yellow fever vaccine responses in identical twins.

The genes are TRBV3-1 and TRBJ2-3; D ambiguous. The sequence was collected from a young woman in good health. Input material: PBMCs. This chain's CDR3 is CASSQERYIDTQYF. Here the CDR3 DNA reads TGTGCCAGCAGCCAAGAAAGATACATAGATACGCAGTATTTT.